These 28 T cell receptor beta chains originate from one sample sequenced in a study of Graves' ophthalmopathy and Graves' hyperthyroidism. Beta-chain TCR CDR3 regions were amplified from RNA transcripts. HTBI primers primed a first-round RT-PCR, and a second-round multiplex PCR followed. In TCRdb, the multiplex PCR reads were re-called with MiXCR into one record per CDR3 protein. The sample consists of roughly 600,000 distinct CDR3 sequences, about 40% of them appearing once. The source material was peripheral blood or thyroid tissue (not recorded which). The receptors originated from an adult man with Graves' hyperthyroidism.

In its sample, this clonotype was seen many times. The chain links TRBV7-8 to TRBJ2-5, with TRBD2 matching over 8 bases. The CDR3 is 14 amino acids. Germline CDR1 is SGHVS and CDR2 is FQNEAQ. Trimming took 5 bases from V and 5 from J; bases not matched to a gene: 7. CDR3 sequence: CASSHPGLAETQYF. CDR3 sequence (DNA): TGTGCCAGCAGCCATCCCGGACTAGCTGAGACCCAGTACTTC.

About this clonotype itself: One base away lies a much larger clone, so this may be a sequencing read error. The CDR3, as DNA: TGTGCCAGCAGCGCCAGGGGGATCACTGAAGCTTTCTTT. Translation: CASSARGITEAFF. This chain connects TRBV9 to TRBJ1-1; 7 bases fit TRBD1. This CDR3 region has 13 residues. Per the germline V gene, CDR1 is SGDLS and CDR2 is YYNGEE. The V and J ends lost 3 bases and 4 bases, in that order; junction bases with no gene match: 3.

In this sample, this clonotype turned up many times. The chain combines TRBV10-3 with TRBJ1-3; D gene ambiguous. Germline V gives CDR1 ENHRY, CDR2 SYGVKD. Trimming pared 2 bases from V and 0 bases from J, leaving 5 bases between. This CDR3 has 14 residues. CDR3 amino acids: CAISEGFSGNTIYF. CDR3 in DNA: TGTGCCATCAGTGAGGGGTTCTCTGGAAACACCATATATTTT.

Concerning this clonotype itself: This may be a read error: a much more frequent sequence differs by one nucleotide. The chain is built from TRBV6-1 and TRBJ1-5, with 7 bases that match TRBD1. The end of the DNA fits TRBJ2-3 better, so the J call may be wrong. From germline, CDR1 is MNHNS and CDR2 SASEGT. The CDR3 covers 16 residues. The CDR3 DNA follows: TGTGCCACCTACTCGGACAGGCCTCATAGCAATCAGCCCCAGTATTTT. This codes for CATYSDRPHSNQPQYF.

The chain employs TRBV10-3 and TRBJ1-3; D remains unclear. The V gene lost 0 bases and the J gene lost 7 bases, with 13 bases spanning the gap. In germline, CDR1 is ENHRY, CDR2 SYGVKD. CDR3 size: 15 residues. CDR3 sequence (DNA): TGTGCCATCAGTGAGTCGCGACGGTTCGCGAACACCATATATTTT. It specifies CAISESRRFANTIYF.

The V and J genes are TRBV27 and TRBJ1-2; no definite D call. The CDR3 has 14 residues. The V gene's germline CDR1 is MNHEY and CDR2 SMNVEV (reference sequence). The germline V and J ends were trimmed by 1 base and 1 base, with 7 bases remaining between them. The CDR3 loop reads CASSLLGSNYGYTF. In DNA form, the CDR3 reads TGTGCCAGCAGTTTATTGGGCAGTAACTATGGCTACACCTTC.

There are many counts of this clonotype. The genes are TRBV15 and TRBJ2-5; the D is unclear. In germline, CDR1 is LNHNV, CDR2 YYDKDF (reference sequence). The CDR3 has 13 residues. V was cut by 0 bases and J by 2 bases, with 4 bases left in between. CDR3: CATSRDPQETQYF. The CDR3 coding sequence is TGTGCCACCAGCAGAGATCCACAAGAGACCCAGTACTTC.

Notes on this clonotype: Given a much more abundant clone one base away, this may be a read error. V usage is TRBV7-2 and J usage is TRBJ1-6; D is perhaps TRBD1 (6 bases). Trimming took off 9 bases at V and 11 bases at J, with 20 bases between the two ends. The CDR3 spans 14 residues. Looked up from germline, CDR1 is SGHTA and CDR2 is FQGNSA. The CDR3 sequence: CASSITGANPPLHF. DNA of the CDR3: TGTGCCAGTTCAATCACGGGGGCGAATCCACCCCTCCACTTT.

The sample holds many counts of this clonotype. The chain employs TRBV20-1 and TRBJ2-5, with D uncertain. Germline V gene lookup returns CDR1 DFQATT and CDR2 SNEGSKA (reference sequence). The CDR3 extends over 11 amino acids. V was cut by 0 bases and J by 11 bases, with 10 bases left in between. The CDR3 spells CSARDGQRQYF. CDR3 sequence (DNA): TGCAGTGCTAGAGATGGGCAGAGACAGTACTTC.

Worth noting for this clonotype: It may be a read error: a sequence one base away is much more abundant. The rearrangement joins TRBV7-8 to TRBJ1-1; D not certain. The CDR3 length is 13 residues. Germline lookup yields CDR1 SGHVS and CDR2 FQNEAQ. The CDR3 reads CASGSPVNTEAFF. For the CDR3, the DNA is TGTGCTAGTGGTTCCCCGGTGAACACTGAAGCTTTCTTT. Combining the CDR3 with reference TRBV7-8 and TRBJ1-1 gives the whole variable domain GAGVSQSPRYKVAKRGQDVALRCDPISGHVSLFWYQQALGQGPEFLTYFQNEAQLDKSGLPSDRFFAERPEGSVSTLKIQRTQQEDSAVYLCASGSPVNTEAFFGQGTRLTVV.

In this sample, this clonotype turned up many times. The chain uses TRBV7-6 and TRBJ2-7; TRBD2 agrees at 8 bases. J gave up 1 base and V 0 bases, and 5 bases lay outside the gene matches. Germline lookup yields CDR1 SGHVS and CDR2 FNYEAQ. The CDR3 covers 16 residues. The CDR3 region is CASSLARTGGSYEQYF. The CDR3 DNA reads TGTGCCAGCAGCTTAGCGAGAACGGGAGGGTCCTACGAGCAGTACTTC.

This clonotype was detected many times. The chain is built from TRBV7-8 and TRBJ2-7, with TRBD2 matching 11 bases. V lost 7 bases, J lost 2 bases, and 7 bases stayed unmatched. The CDR3 loop spans 15 amino acids. Germline CDR1 and CDR2: SGHVS and FQNEAQ. For the CDR3, the DNA is TGTGCCAGCACAACGACTAGCGGGATAACCTACGAGCAGTACTTC. This translates into CASTTTSGITYEQYF.

This clonotype was detected ten times or more. The chain joins TRBV29-1 to TRBJ1-1; D unresolved. V dropped 2 bases and J dropped 1 base, with 8 bases sitting between them. The CDR3 has 13 residues. Germline CDR1 SQVTM, CDR2 ANQGSEA. The CDR3 bases are TGCAGCGTTGAAACAGTCAGGAACACTGAAGCTTTCTTT. Protein product: CSVETVRNTEAFF.

This clonotype showed up many times. The genes are TRBV12-5 and TRBJ2-2; D possibly corresponds to TRBD1 (5 bases). Trimming stripped 1 base from V and 5 bases from J, with 11 bases between. CDR3 length: 15 amino acids. The V gene's germline CDR1 is LGHNT and CDR2 FRNRAP. The DNA of the CDR3 is TGTGCTAGTGGTTTGGAAGCAGGGTGGACCGGGGAGCTGTTTTTT. It is translated as CASGLEAGWTGELFF.

This clonotype was counted ten times or more. The V and J genes are TRBV6-5 and TRBJ1-5, with 7 positions matching TRBD1. The CDR3 length is 15 residues. From germline, CDR1 is MNHEY and CDR2 SVGAGI. With 4 bases clipped from V and 1 base from J, the junction kept 4 bases outside the gene matches. The CDR3 DNA follows: TGTGCCAGCAGTTCGACAGGGTCGAGCAATCAGCCCCAGCATTTT. Amino acid sequence: CASSSTGSSNQPQHF.

This chain joins TRBV7-9 and TRBJ2-7, with 8 bases aligning to TRBD1. The CDR3 runs to 14 residues. Trimming at V came to 6 bases and at J to 3 bases, leaving 7 bases not matched to a gene. Germline CDR1 is SEHNR and CDR2 is FQNEAQ (reference sequence). The CDR3 coding sequence is TGTGCCAGCAGTACAGGGGGGAGGCTCTACGAGCAGTACTTC. Translation gives CASSTGGRLYEQYF.

This clonotype has only a few counts. The chain carries TRBV20-1 and TRBJ1-2; 12 nucleotides agree with TRBD1. The germline gives CDR1 DFQATT, CDR2 SNEGSKA (reference sequence). The CDR3 loop spans 18 amino acids. Trimming cost V 1 base and J 3 bases; bases outside gene matches: 12. The DNA for the CDR3 is TGCAGTGCTAGAGGTCCCGGGACAGGGGGCTTGTTTGACTATGGCTACACCTTC. It specifies CSARGPGTGGLFDYGYTF.

In this sample, this clonotype turned up many times. This chain links TRBV20-1 with TRBJ2-5; D unclear. The CDR3 totals 13 residues. Trimming removed 2 bases from V and 5 bases from J, with 12 bases in between. Germline V gene sequence: CDR1 DFQATT, CDR2 SNEGSKA (reference sequence). CDR3 bases: TGCAGTGCTAGACCTTCTTTCTTCGAGACCCAGTACTTC. This translates into CSARPSFFETQYF.

This clonotype was recorded at least ten times. The chain has TRBV6-5 and TRBJ1-5; D possibly corresponds to TRBD1 (6 bases). The germline V gene encodes CDR1 MNHEY and CDR2 SVGAGI. The CDR3 length is 14 residues. Trimming stripped 6 bases from V and 1 base from J, with 10 bases between. CDR3 protein: CASRRGASNQPQHF. In DNA, the CDR3 is TGTGCCAGCAGGCGGGGGGCGAGCAATCAGCCCCAGCATTTT.

This clonotype has more than one count but fewer than ten. The chain has TRBV2 and TRBJ2-7; 7 bases map to TRBD2. Looked up from germline, CDR1 is SNHLY and CDR2 is FYNNEI. The CDR3 is made up of 14 amino acids. V dropped 8 bases and J dropped 0; count of bases not matched to a gene: 7. CDR3 region: CASSWRESSYEQYF. The CDR3 DNA follows: TGTGCCAGCTCTTGGCGGGAGAGCTCCTACGAGCAGTACTTC.

The gene calls are TRBV12-3 or TRBV12-4 and TRBJ1-4; unclear D gene. This CDR3 spans 15 amino acids. Trimming pared 6 bases from V and 3 bases from J, leaving 14 bases between. The CDR3 DNA reads TGTGCCAGCAGCCAAGATCCGCGGCCTAATGAAAAACTGTTTTTT. This sequence encodes CASSQDPRPNEKLFF.

Many counts were recorded for this clonotype. The V gene is TRBV15, the J gene TRBJ1-2; no clear D gene. The CDR3 has 11 amino acids. The germline V gene encodes CDR1 LNHNV and CDR2 YYDKDF (reference sequence). V gave up 4 bases and J gave up 2 bases, with 2 bases separating them. The CDR3 sequence: CATSTNYGYTF. The CDR3 DNA reads TGTGCCACCAGCACGAACTATGGCTACACCTTC. Combining the CDR3 with reference TRBV15 and TRBJ1-2 gives the whole variable domain DAMVIQNPRYQVTQFGKPVTLSCSQTLNHNVMYWYQQKSSQAPKLLFHYYDKDFNNEADTPDNFQSRRPNTSFCFLDIRSPGLGDTAMYLCATSTNYGYTFGSGTRLTVV.

This clonotype showed up many times. V gene TRBV10-1 combines with J gene TRBJ1-6; no firm D call. Germline values: CDR1 WNHNN, CDR2 SYGVQD (reference sequence). Between the trimmed V and J ends, which lost 5 bases and 2 bases, there was a span of 7 bases. The CDR3 runs 14 residues. For the CDR3, the DNA is TGCGCCAGCAGTCGGGGTACCTATAATTCACCCCTCCACTTT. Its protein is CASSRGTYNSPLHF.

This clonotype occurred a few times. This chain joins TRBV15 and TRBJ1-6; TRBD1 aligns across 7 bases. The CDR3 covers 13 residues. Germline V gene data show CDR1 as LNHNV and CDR2 as YYDKDF (reference sequence). Germline trimming cut 1 base from V and 14 bases from J; bases unmatched to any gene: 5. CDR3 DNA sequence: TGTGCCACCAGCAGAGGGGCAGGGGGTACCCTCCACTTT. Translation gives CATSRGAGGTLHF.

The chain employs TRBV2 and TRBJ1-5; the match to TRBD1 covers 9 bases. Germline V lookup: CDR1 SNHLY, CDR2 FYNNEI. This CDR3 region has 15 residues. CDR3 coding DNA: TGTGCTAGGGGACAGGGAGGAGGTAGCAATCAGCCCCAGCATTTT. Translating gives CARGQGGGSNQPQHF.

This clonotype was seen only once. The V gene is TRBV19, the J gene TRBJ2-7; 9 bases line up with TRBD2. Germline V gene sequence: CDR1 LNHDA, CDR2 SQIVND (reference sequence). The CDR3 runs 16 residues. V lost 6 bases to trimming and J lost 0 bases; unmatched junction nucleotides: 9. CDR3 region: CASSKKSGGSSYEQYF. The CDR3, as DNA: TGTGCCAGTAGCAAGAAAAGCGGGGGGAGCTCCTACGAGCAGTACTTC.

The chain combines TRBV11-2 with TRBJ1-3; no definite D call. The CDR3 has 17 amino acids. V lost 1 base and J lost 0, with 13 bases in between. Germline V CDR1 and CDR2: SGHAT, FQNNGV. The CDR3 DNA follows: TGTGCCAGCAGCTTAGTTCCCCCCGGGAGCTCTGGAAACACCATATATTTT. It yields the protein CASSLVPPGSSGNTIYF.

The chain couples TRBV7-9 to TRBJ2-1, with TRBD1 matching 8 bases. This CDR3 comprises 16 residues. The ends lost 5 bases at V and 7 bases at J; junction bases unmatched: 13. CDR1 and CDR2 from the germline V gene are SEHNR and FQNEAQ (reference sequence). CDR3 amino acids: CASSLGGQGADNEQFF. The DNA for the CDR3 is TGTGCCAGCAGCCTAGGCGGGCAGGGGGCTGATAATGAGCAGTTCTTC.